A single sample gave rise to the 15 T cell receptor beta chains below, sequenced in a study of T cells in Graves' hyperthyroidism and ophthalmopathy (dated by TCRdb to between 2017 and 2020). The library came from multiplex PCR. This sample was sequenced with an Illumina HiSeq 2000. The TCR beta CDR3 regions were amplified from the RNA transcripts. The TCR CDR3 was subjected to a first round of RT-PCR using the HTBI primer set and the Qiagen OneStep RT-PCR kit. In-frame beta chains were kept once TCRdb had trimmed the public reads at Q25 with fastp and called clones with MiXCR. Rows with a matching CDR3 protein are joined into one entry that keeps the most common DNA and genes. The sample profile shows around 240,000 distinct CDR3 sequences; roughly 15% of them were found once. The top ten constitute 10% to 15% of the sample. What was sequenced was blood. These receptors all come from a middle-aged woman with Graves' hyperthyroidism that later progressed to Graves' ophthalmopathy.

This chain connects TRBV7-8 to TRBJ2-7; no clear D gene. V was clipped by 2 bases and J by 3 bases, with 11 bases between them. The germline CDR1 and CDR2 sequences are SGHVS and FQNEAQ. CDR3 length equals 14 residues. Here the CDR3 reads CASSLRTNNYEQYF. The CDR3 DNA is TGTGCCAGCAGCTTACGGACCAACAACTACGAGCAGTACTTC.

This clonotype was seen ten or more times. The gene calls are TRBV18 and TRBJ2-1; D perhaps matches TRBD2 (5 bases). Trimming removed 0 bases from V and 3 bases from J, with 9 bases in between. Germline CDR1 is KGHSH and CDR2 is LQKENI. The CDR3 sequence is 15 residues long. CDR3 sequence reads: CASSPPRGFYNEQFF. CDR3 in DNA: TGTGCCAGCTCACCACCGCGCGGGTTCTACAATGAGCAGTTCTTC. The variable domain in full, with the rest retrieved from reference TRBV18 and TRBJ2-1, is NAGVMQNPRHLVRRRGQEARLRCSPMKGHSHVYWYRQLPEEGLKFMVYLQKENIIDESGMPKERFSAEFPKEGPSILRIQQVVRGDSAAYFCASSPPRGFYNEQFFGPGTRLTVL.

At least ten counts were recorded for this clonotype. The V and J genes are TRBV29-1 and TRBJ2-7; 12 nucleotides line up with TRBD1. Germline V gene sequence: CDR1 SQVTM, CDR2 ANQGSEA. The CDR3 sequence is 15 residues long. Losses at the gene ends were 0 bases for V and 6 bases for J; bases not matched to a gene: 6. CDR3 sequence (DNA): TGCAGCGTTGAAGAGGAGGGGACAGGGGGCATCGAGCAGTACTTC. Protein product: CSVEEEGTGGIEQYF.

This clonotype has a count of ten or more. This chain joins TRBV11-2 and TRBJ1-3, with 7 bases lining up with TRBD1. CDR1 SGHAT and CDR2 FQNNGV come from the germline V gene. This CDR3 is 16 amino acids long. The V gene end was trimmed by 2 bases and the J gene end by 0 bases; junction bases not matched to a gene: 4. As DNA, the CDR3 is TGTGCCAGCAGCTTAACAGGGGTGAGCTCTGGAAACACCATATATTTT. It is translated as CASSLTGVSSGNTIYF.

This clonotype was found many times. This chain links TRBV13 with TRBJ1-1, with a possible D match to TRBD1 (6 bases). Germline V gene data show CDR1 as PRHDT and CDR2 as FYEKMQ (reference sequence). The CDR3 contains 16 residues. Trimming shortened V by 4 bases and J by 3 bases, and 18 bases separated the two germline ends. The CDR3: CASSSAGGGRYTEAFF. The CDR3 nucleotides are TGTGCCAGCAGCTCCGCGGGAGGGGGAAGGTACACTGAAGCTTTCTTT.

The table lists this clonotype with many counts. This rearrangement joins TRBV5-4 to TRBJ2-1; D remains ambiguous. The germline V gene encodes CDR1 SGHNT and CDR2 YYREEE (reference sequence). Trimming left V 3 bases short and J 5 bases short, with 15 bases between. The CDR3 spans 15 residues. CDR3 coding DNA: TGTGCCAGCAGCTCTTCAGCCCTTTATGACAATGAGCAGTTCTTC. This encodes CASSSSALYDNEQFF.

This clonotype turned up a few times. The rearrangement joins TRBV29-1 to TRBJ2-3; no reliable D call. V was shortened by 0 bases and J by 8 bases, with 0 bases between the two germline ends. The germline V gene has CDR1 SQVTM and CDR2 ANQGSEA. This CDR3 spans 9 amino acids. CDR3: CSVEDTQYF. CDR3 in DNA: TGCAGCGTTGAAGATACGCAGTATTTT.

This chain links TRBV2 with TRBJ2-5; 8 bases agree with TRBD1. After removal of 3 bases from V and 2 bases from J, the junction contained 11 bases not matched to a gene. Germline CDR1 is SNHLY and CDR2 is FYNNEI. The CDR3 is 17 amino acids. CDR3 sequence reads: CASSDDGDRRLQETQYF. Written as DNA, the CDR3 is TGTGCCAGCAGTGATGATGGGGACAGGAGGTTACAAGAGACCCAGTACTTC.

This clonotype was recorded many times. The rearrangement joins TRBV30 to TRBJ1-1, with unresolved D. V gave up 3 bases and J gave up 5 bases, with 19 bases separating them. CDR3 length: 15 amino acids. CDR1 is GTSNPN, CDR2 SVGIG, per germline (reference sequence). The chain's CDR3 is CAWRPNPRVETEAFF. CDR3 nucleotide sequence: TGTGCCTGGAGGCCGAACCCCCGGGTCGAAACTGAAGCTTTCTTT.

Many counts were recorded for this clonotype. The rearrangement joins TRBV12-3 or TRBV12-4 to TRBJ1-5, with D tentatively TRBD1 (5 bases). V gave up 5 bases and J gave up 7 bases, with 12 bases separating them. This CDR3 is built from 13 residues. CDR3 region: CASSIRGGQPQHF. The CDR3 DNA sequence: TGTGCCAGCAGTATTCGGGGCGGGCAGCCCCAGCATTTT.

There are many counts of this clonotype. V and J are TRBV3-1 and TRBJ2-5, with 9 bases aligning to TRBD1. Germline assignment: CDR1 LGHDT and CDR2 YNNKEL (reference sequence). Germline trimming cut 5 bases from V and 5 bases from J; bases unmatched to any gene: 9. The CDR3 consists of 15 residues. CDR3 region: CASSTPGQGGETQYF. The CDR3, as DNA: TGTGCCAGCAGCACCCCGGGACAGGGCGGGGAGACCCAGTACTTC.

The genes are TRBV24-1 and TRBJ2-5; weak D call: TRBD1 (6 bases). Germline V gene lookup returns CDR1 KGHDR and CDR2 SFDVKD. Trimming stripped 3 bases from V and 4 bases from J, with 17 bases between. The length of the CDR3 is 16 residues. The CDR3 DNA sequence: TGTGCCACCAGTGATCGGGAACGGGACATAGGAGAGACCCAGTACTTC. As protein: CATSDRERDIGETQYF.

The sample holds many counts of this clonotype. The chain combines TRBV12-3 or TRBV12-4 with TRBJ1-5; TRBD1 agrees at 7 bases. This CDR3 region has 14 residues. V shed 3 bases, J shed 6 bases, and the junction held 5 bases outside the gene matches. The CDR3 sequence: CASSFSGGGQPQHF. The CDR3 coding sequence is TGTGCCAGCAGTTTTTCAGGGGGTGGTCAGCCCCAGCATTTT.

This clonotype was recorded a few times. This sequence joins TRBV20-1 and TRBJ1-3; D gene ambiguous. The V and J ends lost 0 bases and 0 bases respectively, with 6 bases between them. This CDR3 spans 14 amino acids. CDR1 and CDR2 (germline): DFQATT, SNEGSKA (reference sequence). The CDR3 DNA sequence: TGCAGTGCTAGAGACAGCTACTCTGGAAACACCATATATTTT. Protein sequence: CSARDSYSGNTIYF.

This clonotype has at least ten counts. The J gene is TRBJ1-2, the V gene TRBV11-2; perhaps TRBD1 as D (5 bases). The CDR3 runs to 17 residues. V was trimmed by 4 bases and J by 8 bases, leaving 26 bases between them. CDR1 and CDR2 from the germline V gene are SGHAT and FQNNGV. CDR3 loop: CASSSITGGPTSRGYTF. CDR3 bases: TGTGCCAGCAGCTCAATTACGGGGGGACCTACGTCCAGGGGCTACACCTTC.